This T cell receptor (beta chain) was obtained from a study of vaccination and CD4 T cells after COVID-19. Noted treatment: roughly ten-day PBMC culture with coronavirus spike peptide pools or control peptides (ViraFEST assay). A few counts support this clonotype. The antigen remains unidentified. The V gene's germline CDR1 is SGHTA and CDR2 FQGNSA. The CDR3 has 15 amino acids. After removal of 5 bases from V and 8 bases from J, the junction contained 11 bases not matched to a gene. Once obtained from cultured CD4+ T cells, the DNA was sequenced using the Oncomine TCR Beta short-read assay. Via MiXCR, TCRdb re-called the PCR reads, giving one row per CDR3 protein. The sample shows 10,000 to 15,000 distinct CDR3 sequences, more than 40% of them seen only once.

Sequencing was carried out using CD4+ T cells from blood, cultured in vitro. This clonotype originated in a human donor who had recovered from COVID-19. The chain couples TRBV7-2 to TRBJ2-3; 9 bases line up with TRBD2. For the CDR3, the DNA is TGTGCCAGCAGCCTGACTAGCGGAAAACCCCTTACGCAGTATTTT. It yields the protein CASSLTSGKPLTQYF.